The T cell receptor beta chain described here comes from a study of cytomegalovirus exposure and HLA in healthy donors. Study-level results: Analysis was carried out at a later point, and it linked a missense DCLRE1C variant to TCR beta V- and J-gene trimming.

Losses at the gene ends were 3 bases for V and 7 bases for J; bases not matched to a gene: 15. The CDR3 totals 16 residues. Germline V gives CDR1 SGHDT, CDR2 YYEEEE. This clone was counted a single time. Its antigen remains unknown. A multiplex PCR was run with 60 Vbeta primers and 13 Jbeta primers. Assay: immunoSEQ multiplex PCR; the TCRdb copy retains only in-frame clones and omits some. The profile shows 100,000 or so clones, under 80% of them singletons. The TCR was taken from a woman aged 45-60 years in good health and CMV-seropositive. This chain connects TRBV5-6 to TRBJ1-2; 7 bases agree with TRBD1. Sequencing input: PBMCs. This CDR3 is CASSSGPTGIVGGYTF. CDR3 DNA sequence: TGTGCCAGCAGCTCGGGCCCGACAGGGATTGTCGGTGGCTACACCTTC.